A single sample gave rise to the 31 T cell receptor beta chains below, sequenced in a study of human T cells and chemical hapten exposure. TCRdb passed the RACE reads through MiXCR, listing each CDR3 protein once. There are over 35,000 distinct CDR3 sequences in the sample; roughly a tenth occur only once, and 5% to 6.5% lies in the top ten. Time point defined: pre-sensitization, week 0. Treatment of the sample: therapeutic diphenylcyclopropenone sensitization with weekly scalp DPC. The sample in question was whole blood, obtained in connection with sensitization to the hapten diphenylcyclopropenone (DPC). Source of these receptors: a man younger than 40 with alopecia areata. Some clones in this sample may be carry-over from other donors' samples.

This clonotype has at least ten counts. The chain couples TRBV12-3 or TRBV12-4 to TRBJ1-6, with D possibly TRBD1 on 6 matching bases. Trimming removed 5 bases at V and 9 bases at J, with 11 bases between. The CDR3 has 13 residues. The CDR3 is CASSATGSSPLHF. The CDR3 coding sequence is TGTGCCAGCAGTGCGACAGGCTCTTCACCCCTCCACTTT.

This rearrangement joins TRBV2 to TRBJ1-6, with unresolved D. The CDR3 is 14 amino acids. Between the trimmed V and J ends, which lost 8 bases and 9 bases, there was a span of 17 bases. Per the germline V gene, CDR1 is SNHLY and CDR2 is FYNNEI. The CDR3, as DNA: TGTGCCAGCCATAAGGAAGTTGGAGCTTCACCCCTCCACTTT. Translation: CASHKEVGASPLHF. Looking up the rest from reference TRBV2 and TRBJ1-6 gives the full variable domain: EPEVTQTPSHQVTQMGQEVILRCVPISNHLYFYWYRQILGQKVEFLVSFYNNEISEKSEIFDDQFSVERPDGSNFTLKIRSTKLEDSAMYFCASHKEVGASPLHFGNGTRLTVT.

This clonotype has at least ten counts. The chain links TRBV28 to TRBJ2-7; D is possibly TRBD1 (6 bases). V dropped 6 bases and J dropped 3 bases, with 15 bases sitting between them. CDR1 and CDR2 from the germline V gene are MDHEN and SYDVKM. The CDR3 has 14 amino acids. The CDR3 DNA reads as TGTGCCAGCAGCCCCCTGGTAGGGGGCTACGAGCAGTACGTC. It codes for CASSPLVGGYEQYV.

This clonotype was seen many times. The V gene is TRBV20-1, the J gene TRBJ2-4; 8 bases match TRBD1. The V and J ends lost 1 base and 1 base, in that order; junction bases with no gene match: 3. This CDR3 is built from 15 residues. Germline V lookup: CDR1 DFQATT, CDR2 SNEGSKA (reference sequence). The CDR3 here is CSARGDRLAKNIQYF. CDR3 in DNA: TGCAGTGCTAGAGGGGACAGGTTGGCCAAAAACATTCAGTACTTC.

This clonotype has ten or more counts. The genes are TRBV2 and TRBJ2-3; 7 bases match TRBD1. The CDR3 is 14 amino acids. V was clipped by 7 bases and J by 4 bases; unmatched bases: 8. The V gene's germline CDR1 is SNHLY and CDR2 FYNNEI. CDR3 in amino acids: CASTLDRASDTQYF. The CDR3 DNA reads as TGTGCCAGCACCCTCGACAGGGCATCAGATACGCAGTATTTT. The full variable domain, rest sourced from reference TRBV2 and TRBJ2-3, is EPEVTQTPSHQVTQMGQEVILRCVPISNHLYFYWYRQILGQKVEFLVSFYNNEISEKSEIFDDQFSVERPDGSNFTLKIRSTKLEDSAMYFCASTLDRASDTQYFGPGTRLTVL.

This sequence joins TRBV20-1 and TRBJ1-5, with D possibly being TRBD1 (5 bases). CDR3 length: 15 residues. Germline lookup yields CDR1 DFQATT and CDR2 SNEGSKA (reference sequence). Trimming took 1 base from V and 0 from J, leaving 10 bases between them. This CDR3 is CSARVTVDSNQPQHF. The CDR3 nucleotides are TGCAGTGCTAGAGTGACAGTGGATAGCAATCAGCCCCAGCATTTT.

This clonotype turned up a few times. The chain uses TRBV7-9 and TRBJ2-3, with a weak D call TRBD1 (5 bases). CDR1 and CDR2 (germline): SEHNR, FQNEAQ (reference sequence). The CDR3 runs to 13 residues. Deletions cut 5 bases from V and 10 bases from J, with 16 bases between. The CDR3 sequence is CASSVVNLGAQYF. CDR3 bases: TGTGCCAGCAGCGTAGTCAATCTAGGGGCGCAGTATTTT.

This clonotype showed up just a few times. J is TRBJ2-3 and V is TRBV18, with 7 bases fitting TRBD1. The V and J ends lost 5 bases and 0 bases, in that order; junction bases with no gene match: 2. CDR1 is KGHSH and CDR2 is LQKENI in the germline V gene. The CDR3 extends over 14 amino acids. The DNA for the CDR3 is TGTGCCAGCTCAGCACAGGGGAGCACAGATACGCAGTATTTT. This encodes CASSAQGSTDTQYF.

This clonotype was found many times. The chain joins TRBV7-6 to TRBJ2-5; 9 bases align to TRBD1. Trimming took 7 bases from V and 2 from J; bases not matched to a gene: 5. Per the germline V gene, CDR1 is SGHVS and CDR2 is FNYEAQ. This CDR3 has 14 amino acids. CDR3 protein: CASTRTGAQETQYF. CDR3 in DNA: TGTGCCAGCACCCGGACAGGGGCGCAAGAGACCCAGTACTTC. The full variable domain, its missing parts supplied by reference TRBV7-6 and TRBJ2-5, is GAGVSQSPRYKVTKRGQDVALRCDPISGHVSLYWYRQALGQGPEFLTYFNYEAQQDKSGLPNDRFSAERPEGSISTLTIQRTEQRDSAMYRCASTRTGAQETQYFGPGTRLLVL.

This clonotype was seen ten or more times. This chain links TRBV5-6 with TRBJ1-2; D is unclear. There are 13 residues in the CDR3. Germline values: CDR1 SGHDT, CDR2 YYEEEE. V dropped 4 bases and J dropped 8 bases, with 15 bases sitting between them. The CDR3 DNA is TGTGCCAGCAGCCCAGACGGAACCCTAGGCTACACCTTC. It codes for CASSPDGTLGYTF. Full variable domain (outside the CDR3, taken from reference TRBV5-6 and TRBJ1-2): DAGVTQSPTHLIKTRGQQVTLRCSPKSGHDTVSWYQQALGQGPQFIFQYYEEEERQRGNFPDRFSGHQFPNYSSELNVNALLLGDSALYLCASSPDGTLGYTFGSGTRLTVV.

The sample holds many counts of this clonotype. The DNA for the CDR3 is TGTGCCAGCACCCTAAGCGGTTCCAATGAGCAGTTCTTC. Encoded protein: CASTLSGSNEQFF. The V and J genes are TRBV12-3 or TRBV12-4 and TRBJ2-1, with D perhaps TRBD2 (5 bases). This CDR3 region has 13 residues. The V end was cut by 7 bases, the J end by 6 bases, with 13 bases between.

This clonotype was counted between two and nine times. V is TRBV12-3 or TRBV12-4 and J is TRBJ2-7, with 7 bases aligning to TRBD1. The J segment lost 0 bases and the V segment lost 6 bases, leaving 14 bases of the junction unmatched. CDR3 size: 17 residues. The CDR3 DNA reads as TGTGCCAGCAGGGTAGGGACAGTGGGCCCCAGCTCCTACGAGCAGTACTTC. The encoded protein is CASRVGTVGPSSYEQYF.

This clonotype was observed at least ten times. The J gene is TRBJ1-4, the V gene TRBV11-2; no clear D gene. From germline, CDR1 is SGHAT and CDR2 FQNNGV. The CDR3 totals 15 residues. With 5 bases removed from V and 6 bases from J, the gap between germline ends came to 16 bases. The CDR3 reads CASSPLVSGDEKLFF. The CDR3 DNA sequence: TGTGCCAGCAGCCCGCTAGTTAGTGGTGATGAAAAACTGTTTTTT.

This clonotype was counted many times. The rearrangement joins TRBV6-2 or TRBV6-3 to TRBJ2-5; D not resolved. This CDR3 contains 11 residues. Trimming removed 8 bases at V and 6 bases at J, with 10 bases between. Germline CDR1 is MNHEY and CDR2 is SVGEGT. CDR3 sequence reads: CASGNGKTQYF. In DNA, the CDR3 is TGTGCCAGCGGAAATGGGAAGACCCAGTACTTC.

This clonotype was picked up many times. The V gene is TRBV5-1, the J gene TRBJ2-5, with no clear D. Trimming removed 0 bases at V and 2 bases at J, with 11 bases between. Germline CDR1 and CDR2: SGHRS and YFSETQ. The CDR3 is 15 amino acids. The CDR3 DNA is TGCGCCAGCAGCTTGGACTGGGCAGGACAAGAGACCCAGTACTTC. Translated: CASSLDWAGQETQYF.

In its sample, this clonotype was seen a few times. V is TRBV9 and J is TRBJ2-7; 9 bases are a match to TRBD2. Germline CDR1 and CDR2: SGDLS and YYNGEE. The CDR3 extends over 16 amino acids. V gave up 3 bases and J gave up 4 bases; unmatched junction bases: 11. CDR3 coding DNA: TGTGCCAGCAGCGCACGCCAGGCGGGAGGGCCGTACGAGCAGTACTTC. This sequence encodes CASSARQAGGPYEQYF.

The rearrangement links TRBV6-2 or TRBV6-3 to TRBJ1-1; D unclear. Germline V gene sequence: CDR1 MNHEY, CDR2 SVGEGT. The CDR3 totals 13 residues. Trimming removed 5 bases at V and 1 base at J, with 8 bases between. The DNA for the CDR3 is TGTGCCAGCAGTGCCCCGGAGAACACTGAAGCTTTCTTT. It specifies CASSAPENTEAFF.

The chain couples TRBV6-6 to TRBJ1-6; D gene unclear. The CDR3 runs to 12 residues. The germline V gene has CDR1 MNHNY and CDR2 SVGAGI (reference sequence). The ends were cut back, 2 bases at V and 6 bases at J, with 2 bases in the middle. CDR3 nucleotide sequence: TGTGCCAGCAGTTACGTTAATTCACCCCTCCACTTT. Translation: CASSYVNSPLHF.

This clonotype was seen ten or more times. The chain is built from TRBV7-9 and TRBJ1-1; TRBD1 matches 7 bases. This CDR3 contains 15 residues. Germline V lookup: CDR1 SEHNR, CDR2 FQNEAQ (reference sequence). The J segment lost 1 base and the V segment lost 5 bases, leaving 7 bases of the junction unmatched. The CDR3 protein is CASSGAGQPNTEAFF. CDR3 bases: TGTGCCAGCAGCGGGGCGGGACAGCCGAACACTGAAGCTTTCTTT.

This clonotype occurred many times. This chain uses TRBV2 with TRBJ2-5; 8 bases are shared with TRBD1. CDR1 is SNHLY and CDR2 is FYNNEI in the germline V gene. CDR3 length: 15 amino acids. V lost 4 bases, J lost 5 bases, and 9 bases stayed unmatched. CDR3 residues: CASSVSTGAGETQYF. The CDR3 DNA reads TGTGCCAGCAGTGTATCGACAGGGGCCGGTGAGACCCAGTACTTC.

The chain combines TRBV5-5 with TRBJ1-1, with D unclear. CDR1 is SGHKS, CDR2 YYEKEE, per germline (reference sequence). The CDR3 sequence is 13 residues long. V was clipped by 5 bases and J by 0 bases, with 8 bases between them. CDR3 sequence (DNA): TGTGCCAGCAGAACCGACTTGAACACTGAAGCTTTCTTT. Amino acid sequence: CASRTDLNTEAFF.

The count of this clonotype is one. A much bigger clone sits one base away, suggesting this may be a read error. The chain combines TRBV28 with TRBJ2-3, with 13 nucleotides matching TRBD2. CDR3 length: 16 residues. V shed 9 bases and J 6 bases; nucleotides not matched to a gene: 12. The germline V gene has CDR1 MDHEN and CDR2 SYDVKM. The CDR3 DNA is TGTGCCAGTAGTAGGACTAGCGGGAGATGGGCTGATACGCAGTATTTT. It encodes CASSRTSGRWADTQYF.

This clonotype has a handful of counts. This chain links TRBV5-6 with TRBJ2-7; 7 positions match TRBD1. Germline assignment: CDR1 SGHDT and CDR2 YYEEEE. There are 11 residues in the CDR3. V shed 1 base and J 9 bases; nucleotides not matched to a gene: 1. The CDR3 protein is CASSLTGAQYF. The DNA for the CDR3 is TGTGCCAGCAGCTTGACAGGGGCGCAGTACTTC. Together with reference TRBV5-6 and TRBJ2-7, the CDR3 gives the full variable domain: DAGVTQSPTHLIKTRGQQVTLRCSPKSGHDTVSWYQQALGQGPQFIFQYYEEEERQRGNFPDRFSGHQFPNYSSELNVNALLLGDSALYLCASSLTGAQYFGPGTRLTVT.

This clonotype was picked up many times. CDR3 amino acids: CASSLAGFTYEQYF. Written as DNA, the CDR3 is TGTGCCAGCAGCTTAGCGGGCTTTACCTACGAGCAGTACTTC. The rearrangement joins TRBV2 to TRBJ2-7; 7 bases are a match to TRBD2. V dropped 6 bases and J dropped 2; count of bases not matched to a gene: 7. The CDR3 covers 14 residues. CDR1 and CDR2 from the germline V gene are SNHLY and FYNNEI.

This clonotype has ten or more counts. The chain combines TRBV5-4 with TRBJ2-4; TRBD1 matches 9 bases. Germline CDR1 and CDR2: SGHNT and YYREEE (reference sequence). V lost 6 bases, J lost 1 base, and 8 bases stayed unmatched. The CDR3 is 16 amino acids. The CDR3 reads CASTVGDRAAKNIQYF. Here the CDR3 DNA reads TGTGCCAGCACTGTAGGGGACAGGGCGGCCAAAAACATTCAGTACTTC. The full variable domain, rest sourced from reference TRBV5-4 and TRBJ2-4, is ETGVTQSPTHLIKTRGQQVTLRCSSQSGHNTVSWYQQALGQGPQFIFQYYREEENGRGNFPPRFSGLQFPNYSSELNVNALELDDSALYLCASTVGDRAAKNIQYFGAGTRLSVL.

This chain joins TRBV20-1 and TRBJ2-7, with unresolved D. CDR3 length equals 12 residues. The germline V and J ends were trimmed by 3 bases and 3 bases, with 9 bases remaining between them. Germline lookup yields CDR1 DFQATT and CDR2 SNEGSKA (reference sequence). The CDR3: CSASRNSYEQYF. DNA of the CDR3: TGCAGTGCTAGCCGGAACAGCTACGAGCAGTACTTC.

This clonotype was found a few times. The chain links TRBV15 to TRBJ2-3; 10 nucleotides agree with TRBD2. This CDR3 spans 16 amino acids. V gave up 4 bases and J gave up 5 bases; unmatched junction bases: 9. Germline CDR1 reads LNHNV; CDR2 reads YYDKDF (reference sequence). The CDR3: CATSIPRTSGQDTQYF. In DNA, the CDR3 is TGTGCCACCAGCATCCCGCGGACTAGCGGACAAGATACGCAGTATTTT.

This clonotype was detected only a few times. The chain joins TRBV11-2 to TRBJ2-1; 9 bases agree with TRBD2. V was pared by 1 base and J by 2 bases, with 3 bases of the junction left unmatched. CDR1 and CDR2 from the germline V gene are SGHAT and FQNNGV. The CDR3 is 16 residues long. CDR3 nucleotide sequence: TGTGCCAGCAGCTTAGGACTAGCGGACCCCTACAATGAGCAGTTCTTC. Translated: CASSLGLADPYNEQFF.

This clonotype was seen a handful of times. The chain carries TRBV20-1 and TRBJ1-1; possible D gene TRBD1, 6 bases. Trimming removed 6 bases from V and 1 base from J, with 21 bases in between. Germline V gene lookup returns CDR1 DFQATT and CDR2 SNEGSKA (reference sequence). This CDR3 is 16 amino acids long. CDR3 protein: CSAPRGALSGNTEAFF. Here the CDR3 DNA reads TGCAGTGCCCCGCGGGGGGCTTTATCGGGGAACACTGAAGCTTTCTTT.

The rearrangement links TRBV7-2 to TRBJ2-1, with 9 bases that match TRBD2. V shed 5 bases, J shed 3 bases, and the junction held 5 bases outside the gene matches. Germline CDR1 SGHTA, CDR2 FQGNSA. The CDR3 sequence is 15 residues long. CDR3 amino acids: CASSPAGGLYNEQFF. The CDR3 DNA follows: TGTGCCAGCAGCCCAGCGGGAGGTCTCTACAATGAGCAGTTCTTC.

The V gene is TRBV7-6, the J gene TRBJ2-2; 9 nucleotides align to TRBD1. Germline V CDR1 and CDR2: SGHVS, FNYEAQ. This CDR3 is built from 15 residues. V gave up 6 bases and J gave up 7 bases; unmatched junction bases: 9. CDR3 bases: TGTGCCAGCAGGAAGGACAGGGGAAGGGGCGGGGAGCTGTTTTTT. Its translation: CASRKDRGRGGELFF.